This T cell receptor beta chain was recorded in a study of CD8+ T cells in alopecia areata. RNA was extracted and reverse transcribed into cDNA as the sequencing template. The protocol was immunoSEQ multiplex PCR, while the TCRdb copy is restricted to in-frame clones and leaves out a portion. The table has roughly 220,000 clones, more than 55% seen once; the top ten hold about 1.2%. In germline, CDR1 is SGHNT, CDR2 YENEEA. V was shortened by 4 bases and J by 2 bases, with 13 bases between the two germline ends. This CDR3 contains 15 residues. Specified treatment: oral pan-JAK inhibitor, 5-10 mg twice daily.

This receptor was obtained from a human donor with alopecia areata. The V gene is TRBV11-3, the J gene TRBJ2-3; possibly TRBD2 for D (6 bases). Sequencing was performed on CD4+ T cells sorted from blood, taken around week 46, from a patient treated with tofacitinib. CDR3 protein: CASSSVGGPTDTQYF. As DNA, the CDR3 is TGTGCCAGCAGCTCCGTCGGGGGTCCCACAGATACGCAGTATTTT.